This record looks at one T cell receptor beta chain sequence and its context. MiXCR was run by TCRdb on the PCR reads, yielding one entry per CDR3 protein. Of roughly 10,000 distinct CDR3 sequences in the sample, around 63% were seen once. The CDR3 is 15 amino acids. The J segment lost 5 bases and the V segment lost 4 bases, leaving 7 bases of the junction unmatched. Germline loops: CDR1 SGHTA, CDR2 FQGNSA. The sample belongs to a study of tumor-infiltrating lymphocytes in oesophageal squamous cell carcinoma. This clonotype was obtained from a male donor with esophageal squamous cell carcinoma. This sequence joins TRBV7-2 and TRBJ2-3; 9 bases line up with TRBD1. The sequenced sample consisted of esophageal tumor tissue. CDR3 bases: TGTGCCAGCAGCTCGGGACAGGGAAGGGTAGATACGCAGTATTTT. Its translation: CASSSGQGRVDTQYF.